The T cell receptor (beta chain) under discussion was sequenced for a study of T-cell memory formation after mild COVID-19 (dated by TCRdb to the early 2020s). About the full investigation: TCR sequence clusters from the two donors were found to be largely donor specific. Two young, previously healthy adult volunteers, one female and one male, were included in the cohort. In two donors, T-cell clones that expanded and contracted after mild COVID-19 were followed by sequencing TCRalpha and TCRbeta repertoires longitudinally. What the work shows at the level of the full study, not this receptor alone: Balanced CD4/CD8 phenotypes were observed for clones contracting from day 15 to 85, whereas a bias towards CD4+ was observed for a second wave of clones expanding from day 15 to 37. The second-wave clones that peaked on day 37 were not confirmed to be SARS-CoV-2 specific. Some responding clones were detected in pre-infection memory, which suggested that pre-existing cross-reactive memory T cells had joined the SARS-CoV-2 response. The study covered only a couple of mild cases, and larger cohorts including severe cases with pre-infection samples were considered necessary. Contracting CD4+ clones turned up mainly in the CM and EM memory subsets, whereas EMRA was where CD8+ clones were enriched.

Ficoll-Paque density gradient centrifugation was the method used to isolate PBMCs. Comment on this clonotype: Its antigen is not yet known. Base qualities were left out, and no much larger clone turns up one base away.

Sequencing instrument: Illumina NovaSeq 6000. TCRalpha and TCRbeta cDNA libraries were constructed by 5'RACE with constant-segment primers, with sample barcodes and unique molecular identifiers being introduced. RNA was extracted from every sample with Trizol reagent. Libraries were amplified in two PCR steps, with a second sample barcode and Illumina TruSeq adapters added in the second step. Sequencing of libraries was performed on an Illumina NovaSeq with 2 x 150 bp paired-end reads. The authors processed their data as follows. Reads were demultiplexed and collapsed into UMI-guided consensus sequences with migec v1.2.7. Using mixcr v2.1.11, UMI consensuses were aligned to TRA and TRB V and J templates and then assembled into clonotypes. Clonotypes were classified as expanded or contracted when called significant by both edgeR and NoisET, with noise models trained on biological replicates. edgeR calls used a false discovery rate-adjusted p below 0.01 and a log2 fold-change threshold of 1. As an exploratory analysis of dynamics, max-normalized trajectories of the 1000 most abundant clonotypes were examined by PCA with hierarchical clustering. Separately sequenced CD4+ and CD8+ repertoires were used to assign the CD4 or CD8 phenotype of responding clones. Clones were called with MiXCR by TCRdb after fastp trimmed the public reads at Q25, and only in-frame beta chains were retained. For every CDR3 protein sequence, its rows merge into one entry that carries the most common genes and DNA. The V and J calls shown here were made by TCRdb, not taken from the authors' results. For this sample the table gives over 450,000 distinct CDR3 sequences, of which roughly 20% were detected only once. Together, the top ten hold 12% of the sample.

V and J lose 6 bases and 4 bases, and a span of 19 bases separates them. The CDR3 has 16 amino acids, counting the end cysteine and phenylalanine. Only CDR3 DNA remains: 48 bases, in frame from the first base. The germline V gene (reference sequence) provides CDR1 PRHDT and CDR2 FYEKMQ. The chain joins TRBV13 to TRBJ2-1, with the D gene not clear enough to name. The sequenced sample consisted of PBMCs or a T cell subset sorted from them (not recorded which). This TCR came from an adult woman who had mild COVID-19 (a few samples of this study predate the infection). The sample titles of this study are shuffled in the database, so cell type and time point are left out; the donor was told from shared clones. Here the CDR3 is given as CASSKTERAPYNEQFF. DNA sequence: TGTGCCAGCAGTAAGACCGAGCGAGCCCCATACAATGAGCAGTTCTTC.